One and the same sample provided the 17 T cell receptor beta chains below, sequenced in a study of OX40 agonist ivuxolimab in advanced cancers. Profiled with immunoSEQ multiplex PCR; TCRdb holds only in-frame clones, not every one. This table holds roughly 20,000 clones, around 87% found once. The source was CD4+ or CD8+ T cells sorted from blood, collected in a trial of the OX40 agonist ivuxolimab. Receptor source: an adult with an advanced solid tumor such as melanoma, head and neck, liver or kidney cancer.

This chain connects TRBV21-1 to TRBJ1-6; TRBD1 is the table's D call, not checked against the DNA. TRBV21-1 is recorded as a pseudogene. The CDR3 has 14 amino acids. The CDR3 nucleotides are TGTGCCAGCAGCACCGACAGGTTTAATTCACCCCTCCACTTT. Amino acids: CASSTDRFNSPLHF.

The chain recombines TRBV28 with TRBJ2-1; D remains unclear. The CDR3 loop spans 13 amino acids. In germline, CDR1 is MDHEN, CDR2 SYDVKM. The V end lost 5 bases, the J end lost 7 bases, and 12 bases lay between the germline ends. The CDR3 sequence: CASSTIGENEQFF. The CDR3 coding sequence is TGTGCCAGCAGTACCATAGGCGAGAATGAGCAGTTCTTC. The variable domain in full, completed from reference TRBV28 and TRBJ2-1, reads DVKVTQSSRYLVKRTGEKVFLECVQDMDHENMFWYRQDPGLGLRLIYFSYDVKMKEKGDIPEGYSVSREKKERFSLILESASTNQTSMYLCASSTIGENEQFFGPGTRLTVL.

The J gene is TRBJ2-5, the V gene TRBV5-1, with 12 bases matching TRBD2. J was trimmed by 5 bases and V by 4 bases; bases with no gene match: 9. Germline lookup yields CDR1 SGHRS and CDR2 YFSETQ. The CDR3 spans 16 residues. CDR3 sequence reads: CASSIGLAGNGETQYF. CDR3 sequence (DNA): TGCGCCAGCAGCATCGGACTAGCGGGAAATGGTGAGACCCAGTACTTC.

V gene TRBV5-8 combines with J gene TRBJ1-5; unclear D gene. Germline V gene data show CDR1 as SGHTS and CDR2 as YDEGEE. Trimming stripped 2 bases from V and 4 bases from J, with 4 bases between. This CDR3 has 12 amino acids. The CDR3 spells CASSLHNQPQHF. The CDR3 DNA sequence: TGTGCCAGCAGCTTACATAATCAGCCCCAGCATTTT.

The chain employs TRBV5-4 and TRBJ1-1; TRBD1 is a possible D gene (5 bases). CDR3 length: 14 residues. Germline V gene lookup returns CDR1 SGHNT and CDR2 YYREEE (reference sequence). Trimming removed 4 bases from V and 0 bases from J, with 10 bases in between. This CDR3 reads CASSRDSLNTEAFF. As DNA, the CDR3 is TGTGCCAGCAGCCGTGACAGCCTGAACACTGAAGCTTTCTTT.

This clone was picked up a small number of times. This chain joins TRBV30 and TRBJ2-1; D possibly corresponds to TRBD1 (5 bases). CDR1 is GTSNPN, CDR2 SVGIG, per germline (reference sequence). Between the trimmed V and J ends, which lost 1 base and 0 bases, there was a span of 7 bases. The CDR3 is 14 residues long. CDR3 DNA: TGTGCCTGGAGTGGCGACAGCTCCTACAATGAGCAGTTCTTC. This codes for CAWSGDSSYNEQFF.

The chain combines TRBV27 with TRBJ2-7; possible D gene TRBD2, 6 bases. V lost 11 bases and J 3 bases, leaving 14 bases between the germline ends. Germline V gene lookup returns CDR1 MNHEY and CDR2 SMNVEV (reference sequence). The CDR3 is made up of 12 amino acids. CDR3 region: CASRGINYEQYF. CDR3 DNA sequence: TGTGCCTCCCGGGGGATAAACTACGAGCAGTACTTC.

The V call is TRBV2, the J call TRBJ2-1; 14 positions match TRBD2. Per the germline V gene, CDR1 is SNHLY and CDR2 is FYNNEI. Trimming at V came to 2 bases and at J to 1 base, leaving 4 bases not matched to a gene. The CDR3 sequence is 18 residues long. The CDR3 spells CASSEKGLAGVSYNEQFF. CDR3 DNA: TGTGCCAGCAGTGAAAAGGGACTAGCGGGAGTGTCCTACAATGAGCAGTTCTTC.

Comment on this clone: One base separates it from a far larger clone, so it is likely a read error. J is TRBJ1-5 and V is TRBV13; D is ambiguous. The V end was cut by 0 bases, the J end by 6 bases, with 6 bases between. In germline, CDR1 is PRHDT, CDR2 FYEKMQ (reference sequence). The CDR3 loop spans 13 amino acids. The CDR3 sequence is CASSLGGRQPQHF. The DNA of the CDR3 is TGTGCCAGCAGCTTAGGGGGCCGTCAGCCCCAGCATTTT.

The chain links TRBV9 to TRBJ2-5; no clear D. This CDR3 is built from 13 residues. V lost 4 bases and J lost 0, with 7 bases in between. Looked up from germline, CDR1 is SGDLS and CDR2 is YYNGEE. The CDR3 nucleotides read TGTGCCAGCAGCCCCCAGTACCAAGAGACCCAGTACTTC. Translated: CASSPQYQETQYF.

V is TRBV13 and J is TRBJ2-1, with TRBD1 matching 8 bases. This CDR3 is 15 amino acids long. Germline assignment: CDR1 PRHDT and CDR2 FYEKMQ (reference sequence). With V trimmed by 5 bases and J by 4 bases, 7 bases remained unmatched. CDR3 in amino acids: CASSAARTGYNEQFF. The CDR3 bases are TGTGCCAGCAGCGCCGCCAGGACAGGGTACAATGAGCAGTTCTTC.

This chain connects TRBV10-3 to TRBJ2-5; perhaps TRBD1 as D (6 bases). The germline V gene encodes CDR1 ENHRY and CDR2 SYGVKD. The CDR3 has 13 amino acids. Trimming cost V 0 bases and J 4 bases, with 6 bases left between them. CDR3 residues: CAISESRGETQYF. CDR3 in DNA: TGTGCCATCAGTGAGTCCAGGGGAGAGACCCAGTACTTC.

V and J are TRBV9 and TRBJ2-7, with unresolved D. The V and J ends lost 4 bases and 2 bases respectively, with 7 bases between them. CDR1 is SGDLS and CDR2 is YYNGEE in the germline V gene. The CDR3 length is 12 residues. CDR3 nucleotide sequence: TGTGCCAGCAGCCCAGACACCTACGAGCAGTACTTC. As protein: CASSPDTYEQYF.

The CDR3 nucleotides are TGCAGCGTCGACCTTGGACAGTACTCTGGAAACACCATATATTTT. It is translated as CSVDLGQYSGNTIYF. The rearrangement joins TRBV29-1 to TRBJ1-3; a weak D match, TRBD1 (6 bases). The CDR3 runs to 15 residues. Between the trimmed V and J ends, which lost 6 bases and 0 bases, there was a span of 15 bases. CDR1 is SQVTM and CDR2 is ANQGSEA in the germline V gene.

V gene TRBV27 combines with J gene TRBJ2-7; D possibly matches TRBD1 or TRBD2 (6 bases each). There are 16 residues in the CDR3. Per germline, CDR1 MNHEY and CDR2 SMNVEV (reference sequence). V was shortened by 3 bases and J by 2 bases, with 17 bases between the two germline ends. CDR3 sequence reads: CASSFAWGAPTYEQYF. The CDR3 DNA reads as TGTGCCAGCAGTTTCGCCTGGGGGGCCCCCACCTACGAGCAGTACTTC.

The chain joins TRBV4-1 to TRBJ2-1, with D possibly being TRBD1 (6 bases). V was pared by 3 bases and J by 9 bases, with 9 bases between. Germline V lookup: CDR1 MGHRA, CDR2 YSYEKL. CDR3 length equals 12 residues. CDR3 sequence (DNA): TGCGCCAGCAGCCATACAGGGTTTGAGCAGTTCTTC. This codes for CASSHTGFEQFF.

The chain has TRBV6-6 and TRBJ2-5, with 8 bases aligning to TRBD1. Trimming cost V 2 bases and J 3 bases; bases outside gene matches: 5. The CDR3 sequence is 15 residues long. Germline lookup yields CDR1 MNHNY and CDR2 SVGAGI (reference sequence). Here the CDR3 DNA reads TGTGCCAGCAGTTACCCTGACAGGGGAAAAGAGACCCAGTACTTC. It yields the protein CASSYPDRGKETQYF.